One sample yielded the 9 T cell receptor beta chains listed below, sequenced in a study of T cells after yellow fever vaccination. TCRdb analysed the 5' RACE reads with MiXCR anew, one entry per CDR3 protein. Counted here are more than 450,000 distinct CDR3 sequences, 20% to 25% occurring once; the ten biggest clones make up 15% to 20%. This specimen consisted of PBMCs, obtained 21 days after the first yellow fever vaccination. These receptors originate from a man between 18 and 29 years old who received the YFV17D yellow fever vaccine.

This clonotype has ten or more counts. The chain joins TRBV7-2 to TRBJ1-2; D call uncertain. V gave up 2 bases and J gave up 9 bases, with 13 bases separating them. The CDR3 has 13 residues. Germline CDR1 is SGHTA and CDR2 is FQGNSA. Here the CDR3 reads CASSLRSTESYTF. The CDR3, as DNA: TGTGCCAGCAGCTTACGGTCCACAGAAAGCTACACCTTC. The entire variable domain, with the rest obtained from reference TRBV7-2 and TRBJ1-2, is as follows: GAGVSQSPSNKVTEKGKDVELRCDPISGHTALYWYRQSLGQGLEFLIYFQGNSAPDKSGLPSDRFSAERTGGSVSTLTIQRTQQEDSAVYLCASSLRSTESYTFGSGTRLTVV.

The chain has TRBV28 and TRBJ2-5; maybe TRBD2 (6 bases). Trimming left V 6 bases short and J 7 bases short, with 9 bases between. Looked up from germline, CDR1 is MDHEN and CDR2 is SYDVKM. The CDR3 extends over 11 amino acids. CDR3 DNA sequence: TGTGCCAGCAGGGGGGGTGGGACCCAGTACTTC. Translation gives CASRGGGTQYF.

This clonotype came up many times. The chain joins TRBV10-3 to TRBJ2-3; 7 nucleotides agree with TRBD2. Looked up from germline, CDR1 is ENHRY and CDR2 is SYGVKD. CDR3 length: 16 residues. The J segment lost 2 bases and the V segment lost 0 bases, leaving 5 bases of the junction unmatched. CDR3 region: CAISESPAGLTDTQYF. The DNA of the CDR3 is TGTGCCATCAGTGAGTCGCCAGCGGGACTCACAGATACGCAGTATTTT.

The CDR3 loop reads CASSHPLPYNEQFF. The CDR3 coding sequence is TGTGCCAGCAGCCACCCTCTTCCCTACAATGAGCAGTTCTTC. J is TRBJ2-1 and V is TRBV3-1, with D unresolved. The CDR3 loop spans 14 amino acids. Trimming took off 3 bases at V and 2 bases at J, with 8 bases between the two ends. CDR1 LGHDT and CDR2 YNNKEL come from the germline V gene (reference sequence).

The V gene is TRBV15, the J gene TRBJ2-7; no clear D gene. Trimming shortened V by 4 bases and J by 3 bases, and 10 bases separated the two germline ends. The germline CDR1 and CDR2 sequences are LNHNV and YYDKDF (reference sequence). The CDR3 totals 13 residues. The CDR3 is CATSNGLSYEQYV. For the CDR3, the DNA is TGTGCCACCAGCAACGGTTTGAGCTACGAGCAGTACGTC.

This clonotype was seen more than once but under ten times. This sequence joins TRBV7-3 and TRBJ2-1, with 11 bases identical to TRBD2. This CDR3 contains 15 residues. CDR1 SGHTA and CDR2 FQGTGA come from the germline V gene. V was clipped by 5 bases and J by 6 bases; unmatched bases: 6. CDR3 loop: CASSHTGTSGNEQFF. The CDR3 bases are TGTGCCAGCAGCCATACCGGGACTAGCGGCAATGAGCAGTTCTTC.

For this clonotype: The junction departs from the called germline gene at one end, perhaps through a read error. V usage is TRBV7-9 and J usage is TRBJ1-5; D is perhaps TRBD1 (6 bases). Per the germline V gene, CDR1 is SEHNR and CDR2 is FQNEAQ (reference sequence). The CDR3 length is 17 residues. As DNA, the CDR3 is TGTGCCAGCAGCCGAGACTCGGACAGCCCAGCCCAACAGCCACAGCATTTT. Its protein product is CASSRDSDSPAQQPQHF.

The chain uses TRBV5-4 and TRBJ2-2; D uncertain. The CDR3 consists of 11 residues. The V gene's germline CDR1 is SGHNT and CDR2 YYREEE (reference sequence). Deletions cut 5 bases from V and 11 bases from J, with 10 bases between. CDR3 DNA sequence: TGTGCCAGCAGTCGGACGACTGAGCTGTTTTTT. Protein sequence: CASSRTTELFF.

This clonotype appeared a few times. This sequence joins TRBV7-2 and TRBJ1-5; D perhaps matches TRBD1 (6 bases). V was pared by 3 bases and J by 5 bases, with 20 bases between. This CDR3 contains 17 residues. Germline CDR1 SGHTA, CDR2 FQGNSA. The chain's CDR3 is CASSFSLLQGGDQPQHF. CDR3 DNA sequence: TGTGCCAGCAGCTTTTCCCTGCTACAGGGAGGCGATCAGCCCCAGCATTTT. The complete variable domain, with remaining parts taken from reference TRBV7-2 and TRBJ1-5, reads GAGVSQSPSNKVTEKGKDVELRCDPISGHTALYWYRQSLGQGLEFLIYFQGNSAPDKSGLPSDRFSAERTGGSVSTLTIQRTQQEDSAVYLCASSFSLLQGGDQPQHFGDGTRLSIL.